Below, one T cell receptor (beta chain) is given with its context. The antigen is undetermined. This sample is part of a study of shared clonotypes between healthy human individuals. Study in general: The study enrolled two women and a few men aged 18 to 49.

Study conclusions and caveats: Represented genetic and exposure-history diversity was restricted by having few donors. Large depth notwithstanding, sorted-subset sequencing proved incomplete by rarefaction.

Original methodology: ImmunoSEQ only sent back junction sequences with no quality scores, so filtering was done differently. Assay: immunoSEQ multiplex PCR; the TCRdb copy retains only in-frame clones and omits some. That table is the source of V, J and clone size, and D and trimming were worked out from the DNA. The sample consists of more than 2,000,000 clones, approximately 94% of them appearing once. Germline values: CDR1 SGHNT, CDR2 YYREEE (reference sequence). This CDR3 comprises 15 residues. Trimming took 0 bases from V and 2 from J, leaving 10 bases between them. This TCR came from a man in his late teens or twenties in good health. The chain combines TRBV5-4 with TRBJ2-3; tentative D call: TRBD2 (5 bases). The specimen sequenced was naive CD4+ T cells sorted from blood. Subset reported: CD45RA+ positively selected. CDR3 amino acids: CASSLDGSDTDTQYF. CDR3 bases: TGTGCCAGCAGCTTGGATGGTAGCGACACAGATACGCAGTATTTT.